This T cell receptor (beta chain) was sequenced during a study of patients and donors after allogeneic stem cell transplantation. A note on this clonotype: The CDR3 carries no conserved terminal phenylalanine or tryptophan, so it likely arises from a read error.

MiXCR, run by TCRdb on the RT-PCR reads, gives a single entry per CDR3 protein. Seen here are 900,000 to 1,000,000 distinct CDR3 sequences, 15% to 20% observed once, and the top ten hold 5% to 7.5%. Deletions cut 5 bases from V and 5 bases from J, with 20 bases between. Germline CDR1 reads DFQATT; CDR2 reads SNEGSKA (reference sequence). CDR3 size: 15 residues. This clonotype originated in a human donor who was either an allogeneic HSCT recipient or a stem cell or donor lymphocyte infusion donor (not recorded which). It is not recorded whose cells these are; they may come from a transplant donor. The chain couples TRBV20-1 to TRBJ2-3; TRBD1 or TRBD2 may be the D gene (6 bases each). Sequencing was performed on blood, either unsorted or a sorted T cell fraction (not recorded which). CDR3 residues: CSAHGLLGGRDTQYS. The CDR3 DNA reads as TGCAGTGCTCACGGACTACTGGGGGGCAGAGATACGCAGTATTCT.